Presented here are 11 T cell receptor beta chains from one specimen sequenced in a study of T cells in Graves' hyperthyroidism and ophthalmopathy. Amplified TCR beta CDR3 regions came from RNA transcripts. The study used the HTBI primer set for a first-round RT-PCR of the TCR CDR3. Each CDR3 protein gets one entry after TCRdb re-called the multiplex PCR reads with MiXCR. The sample includes roughly 650,000 distinct CDR3 sequences, roughly 16% of them seen just once. Material: blood. The receptors stem from a woman in her 40s with Graves' ophthalmopathy.

This clonotype was counted many times. Germline is not matched at one junction end, which may reflect a read error. V usage is TRBV7-7 and J usage is TRBJ2-2, with D possibly matching TRBD1 (6 bases). Germline V CDR1 and CDR2: SSHAT, FNYEAQ (reference sequence). The CDR3 is 14 residues long. For the CDR3, the DNA is TGTGCTAGCAGCTTTTCGAGGGGGACCGGGGAGCTGTTTTTT. It is translated as CASSFSRGTGELFF.

The genes are TRBV5-1 and TRBJ2-7; D is perhaps TRBD1 or TRBD2 (5 bases each). The CDR3 has 14 residues. Trimming took off 4 bases at V and 4 bases at J, with 15 bases between the two ends. Germline CDR1 reads SGHRS; CDR2 reads YFSETQ. The CDR3 is CASSVLPGAYEQYF. Here the CDR3 DNA reads TGCGCCAGCAGCGTTCTCCCCGGGGCTTACGAGCAGTACTTC.

This sequence joins TRBV27 and TRBJ1-2, with 10 bases that match TRBD1. This CDR3 is built from 17 residues. Germline V gives CDR1 MNHEY, CDR2 SMNVEV (reference sequence). Trimming took 0 bases from V and 8 from J; bases not matched to a gene: 12. The CDR3 spells CASSLSVGQGSVKGYTF. For the CDR3, the DNA is TGTGCCAGCAGTTTATCGGTGGGACAGGGGTCCGTGAAAGGCTACACCTTC.

This clonotype was detected ten times or more. The chain has TRBV7-2 and TRBJ2-3; 7 bases align to TRBD2. The CDR3 extends over 17 amino acids. From germline, CDR1 is SGHTA and CDR2 FQGNSA. V was pared by 4 bases and J by 0 bases, with 10 bases of the junction left unmatched. The CDR3 region is CASSSSRGGSSTDTQYF. CDR3 bases: TGTGCCAGCAGCTCCTCCCGGGGCGGGAGCAGCACAGATACGCAGTATTTT.

This clonotype was detected only a few times. The V and J genes are TRBV6-2 or TRBV6-3 and TRBJ1-3; no clear D. CDR1 MNHEY and CDR2 SVGEGT come from the germline V gene. V was clipped by 6 bases and J by 0 bases, with 9 bases between them. The CDR3 has 14 residues. The CDR3 DNA follows: TGTGCCAGCAGCAACACCATCTCTGGAAACACCATATATTTT. Its translation is CASSNTISGNTIYF.

This clonotype has a count of ten or more. This chain joins TRBV30 and TRBJ1-2; tentative D call: TRBD1 (5 bases). Trimming took 5 bases from V and 4 from J, leaving 11 bases between them. The CDR3 runs 12 residues. Germline lookup yields CDR1 GTSNPN and CDR2 SVGIG (reference sequence). The CDR3 DNA follows: TGTGCCTGGGGGGCGGACGGCTATGGCTACACCTTC. Translated, it gives CAWGADGYGYTF. The full variable domain, in which reference TRBV30 and TRBJ1-2 provide the parts outside the CDR3, is SQTIHQWPATLVQPVGSPLSLECTVEGTSNPNLYWYRQAAGRGLQLLFYSVGIGQISSEVPQNLSASRPQDRQFILSSKKLLLSDSGFYLCAWGADGYGYTFGSGTRLTVV.

A word on this clonotype: Just one base apart from a much larger clone, this may be a read error. The chain uses TRBV6-1 and TRBJ2-7; 8 bases map to TRBD2. CDR1 is MNHNS, CDR2 SASEGT, per germline. CDR3 size: 13 residues. V gave up 7 bases and J gave up 6 bases; unmatched junction bases: 8. CDR3 residues: CASKLSGGGEQYF. DNA for the CDR3: TGTGCCAGCAAGTTAAGCGGGGGTGGCGAGCAGTACTTC.

This clonotype was observed many times. The J gene is TRBJ2-3, the V gene TRBV20-1; no definite D call. Germline CDR1 DFQATT, CDR2 SNEGSKA (reference sequence). With 0 bases removed from V and 3 bases from J, the gap between germline ends came to 13 bases. The CDR3 loop spans 15 amino acids. The CDR3 region has the DNA TGCAGTGCTAGAGAAGAGTTTTTAGGAACAGATACGCAGTATTTT. Its protein product is CSAREEFLGTDTQYF.

This clonotype was found many times. V is TRBV18 and J is TRBJ2-3, with TRBD2 matching over 7 bases. The CDR3 runs 15 residues. J lost 2 bases, V lost 2 bases, and 4 bases had no gene match. Germline V gene lookup returns CDR1 KGHSH and CDR2 LQKENI. The chain's CDR3 is CASSPGLDPTDTQYF. The DNA of the CDR3 is TGTGCCAGCTCACCAGGACTAGATCCCACAGATACGCAGTATTTT.

This clonotype was seen a handful of times. The chain uses TRBV20-1 and TRBJ2-2; unclear D gene. Per germline, CDR1 DFQATT and CDR2 SNEGSKA (reference sequence). V was pared by 1 base and J by 5 bases, with 5 bases between. The CDR3 sequence is 12 residues long. The CDR3 DNA reads as TGCAGTGCTAGAGTTCCGACCGGGGAGCTGTTTTTT. This sequence encodes CSARVPTGELFF.

This rearrangement joins TRBV19 to TRBJ2-1, with 11 bases fitting TRBD1. The V gene's germline CDR1 is LNHDA and CDR2 SQIVND (reference sequence). V shed 7 bases and J 6 bases; nucleotides not matched to a gene: 11. The length of the CDR3 is 16 residues. The CDR3 DNA reads as TGTGCCAGTACCCCGACCGGGACAGGGGGATTCAATGAGCAGTTCTTC. It specifies CASTPTGTGGFNEQFF.